This TCR beta chain was sequenced during a study of blood T cells in healthy people across ages. Study outcomes and limitations: PBMCs left unsorted prevented a conclusive naive versus antigen-experienced comparison.

This clonotype was observed a handful of times. Its antigen is not identified. The germline V gene has CDR1 SGHTA and CDR2 FQGTGA. The CDR3 sequence is 13 residues long. J was trimmed by 9 bases and V by 5 bases; bases with no gene match: 7. Then a second PCR, running roughly 7 to 11 cycles, was carried out with a sample-barcoded 5' primer and a J-beta primer mix. TCRdb independently ran MiXCR on the 5' RACE reads; one entry per CDR3 protein. The sample lists about a million distinct CDR3 sequences; roughly 51% were seen once. The chain uses TRBV7-3 and TRBJ2-3; 8 bases are a match to TRBD1. Source material: blood. The source of this sequence is an older woman in good health. The CDR3 is CASSPSGGATQYF. The CDR3 DNA reads as TGTGCCAGCAGCCCCTCAGGGGGCGCGACGCAGTATTTT.